The source of this T cell receptor beta chain is a study of blood T cells in healthy people across ages. The overall study: Roughly one uniquely barcoded beta molecule per two T cells was captured.

This clonotype was seen more than once but under ten times. Its matching antigen is unknown. Those donating, healthy Caucasian individuals from Russia, were aged 6 to 90. General observations from the study: Roughly linear age-related decline in beta diversity appeared, significant by age about 37. Both higher diversity and more naive CD4+ cells marked long-lived donors when set against aged donors.

Germline-derived CDR1 and CDR2 are DFQATT and SNEGSKA (reference sequence). This CDR3 region has 13 residues. The V end lost 3 bases, the J end lost 1 base, and 8 bases lay between the germline ends. Using a J-beta primer mix together with a sample-barcoded 5' primer, a second PCR was run for about 6 to 12 cycles. TCRdb analysed the 5' RACE reads with MiXCR anew, one entry per CDR3 protein. Altogether approximately 1.5 million distinct CDR3 sequences are present, 42% being singletons, with the ten largest covering about 4%. The TCR originated in a woman aged 18-30 years in good health. The material sequenced was blood. The V call is TRBV20-1, the J call TRBJ2-3; maybe TRBD2 (5 bases). This CDR3 is CSARRRGTDTQYF. The DNA of the CDR3 is TGCAGTGCTAGGAGGCGGGGCACAGATACGCAGTATTTT.